This T cell receptor beta chain was obtained from a study of T-cell memory formation after mild COVID-19. This clonotype was observed at least ten times. What it binds is not known. The V end was cut by 4 bases, the J end by 9 bases, with 15 bases between. In germline, CDR1 is SGHTA, CDR2 FQGNSA. The CDR3 runs to 13 residues. TCRdb recomputed calls from the 5' RACE reads with MiXCR, one row per CDR3 protein. The sample consists of some 450,000 distinct CDR3 sequences, approximately 19% of them appearing once. Findings of the study overall: Some clones that responded were present in memory (sampled pre-infection), which suggests cross-reactive memory joined. Day 15 to 85 contracting clones showed balanced CD4/CD8; day 15 to 37 expanders favored CD4+. The second-wave clones peaking on day 37 were not confirmed as SARS-CoV-2-specific.

The sample taken for sequencing was PBMCs or a T cell subset sorted from them (not recorded which). This clonotype was sampled from a man aged 18 to 30 who had mild COVID-19 (a few samples of this study predate the infection). Cell type and time point are not known. The chain is built from TRBV7-2 and TRBJ1-1, with D uncertain. The DNA for the CDR3 is TGTGCCAGCAGCTCAAATGAGCGCCAGAAAGCTTTCTTT. Translation gives CASSSNERQKAFF. Full variable domain (missing parts from reference TRBV7-2 and TRBJ1-1): GAGVSQSPSNKVTEKGKDVELRCDPISGHTALYWYRQSLGQGLEFLIYFQGNSAPDKSGLPSDRFSAERTGGSVSTLTIQRTQQEDSAVYLCASSSNERQKAFFGQGTRLTVV.